The 32 T cell receptor beta chains given below trace back to one sample, sequenced in a study of neoadjuvant anti-PD-1 for oral cavity cancer. Method: immunoSEQ multiplex PCR; TCRdb's copy keeps in-frame clones and lacks some. The data contain 12,000 to 15,000 clones, over 60% of them singletons. Sequencing used PBMCs, obtained before nivolumab (anti-PD-1) treatment. Receptor source: a person aged 40-85 years with oral cavity squamous cell carcinoma.

DNA for the CDR3: TGTGCCAGCAGCGTTATCGGGACAGGGCACGAGACCCAGTACTTC. It encodes CASSVIGTGHETQYF. The rearrangement links TRBV11-3 to TRBJ2-5, with 9 bases lining up with TRBD1. After removal of 5 bases from V and 5 bases from J, the junction contained 9 bases not matched to a gene. There are 15 residues in the CDR3. Germline CDR1 SGHNT, CDR2 YENEEA.

This clone was seen a handful of times. The chain has TRBV5-1 and TRBJ1-4; D gene ambiguous. V was cut by 4 bases and J by 5 bases, with 12 bases left in between. The CDR3 has 14 amino acids. Germline assignment: CDR1 SGHRS and CDR2 YFSETQ. For the CDR3, the DNA is TGCGCCAGCAGCCCGACGGGGAAGAATGAAAAACTGTTTTTT. Protein: CASSPTGKNEKLFF.

The chain recombines TRBV11-1 with TRBJ2-3; 7 bases agree with TRBD1. V was pared by 3 bases and J by 0 bases, with 6 bases of the junction left unmatched. The CDR3 is 16 amino acids. Per the germline V gene, CDR1 is SGHAT and CDR2 is FQDESV (reference sequence). DNA of the CDR3: TGTGCCAGCAGCTTCCGGGACAGATCTAGCACAGATACGCAGTATTTT. Translation gives CASSFRDRSSTDTQYF.

The rearrangement joins TRBV11-2 to TRBJ2-7, with no clear D. V gave up 0 bases and J gave up 3 bases, with 9 bases separating them. The CDR3 length is 14 residues. Germline V gene data show CDR1 as SGHAT and CDR2 as FQNNGV. The CDR3 sequence: CASSLDRTGYEQYF. The CDR3 nucleotides are TGTGCCAGCAGCTTAGACCGGACGGGCTACGAGCAGTACTTC.

Only a few counts were recorded for this clone. The chain joins TRBV7-9 to TRBJ2-1; 8 nucleotides align to TRBD2. Germline lookup yields CDR1 SEHNR and CDR2 FQNEAQ (reference sequence). Losses at the gene ends were 0 bases for V and 6 bases for J; bases not matched to a gene: 1. CDR3 size: 14 residues. CDR3 DNA sequence: TGTGCCAGCAGCTTAGCTAGCGGGATCAATGAGCAGTTCTTC. Residues: CASSLASGINEQFF.

V gene TRBV19 combines with J gene TRBJ1-2; D unclear. The V gene lost 0 bases and the J gene lost 8 bases, with 10 bases spanning the gap. CDR3 length: 13 residues. Germline-derived CDR1 and CDR2 are LNHDA and SQIVND (reference sequence). CDR3 sequence: CASSIEASRGYTF. In nucleotides, the CDR3 is TGTGCCAGTAGTATAGAAGCCAGCCGAGGCTACACCTTC.

The chain joins TRBV7-9 to TRBJ2-5; 11 bases map to TRBD1. This CDR3 is built from 16 residues. The J segment lost 1 base and the V segment lost 6 bases, leaving 7 bases of the junction unmatched. Germline V gene data show CDR1 as SEHNR and CDR2 as FQNEAQ (reference sequence). CDR3 loop: CASSGWTGGIQETQYF. CDR3 DNA sequence: TGTGCCAGCAGTGGTTGGACAGGGGGCATCCAAGAGACCCAGTACTTC.

The chain couples TRBV19 to TRBJ1-5; D possibly corresponds to TRBD1 (6 bases). There are 12 residues in the CDR3. Trimming left V 8 bases short and J 3 bases short, with 8 bases between. Germline V lookup: CDR1 LNHDA, CDR2 SQIVND (reference sequence). The CDR3 DNA is TGTGCCAGTCGGACAGCCAATCAGCCCCAGCATTTT. As protein: CASRTANQPQHF.

This clone was seen once. The chain links TRBV7-9 to TRBJ2-7; 9 bases fit TRBD2. This CDR3 is built from 16 residues. V shed 5 bases, J shed 4 bases, and the junction held 12 bases outside the gene matches. The V gene's germline CDR1 is SEHNR and CDR2 FQNEAQ (reference sequence). The CDR3 DNA sequence: TGTGCCAGCAGCCCAAAGAGGAGCGGGGGGCCGTACGAGCAGTACTTC. The encoded protein is CASSPKRSGGPYEQYF. Full variable domain (outside the CDR3, taken from reference TRBV7-9 and TRBJ2-7): DTGVSQNPRHKITKRGQNVTFRCDPISEHNRLYWYRQTLGQGPEFLTYFQNEAQLEKSRLLSDRFSAERPKGSFSTLEIQRTEQGDSAMYLCASSPKRSGGPYEQYFGPGTRLTVT.

This chain links TRBV28 with TRBJ2-4; 11 bases fit TRBD1. The V gene end was trimmed by 2 bases and the J gene end by 7 bases; junction bases not matched to a gene: 4. Germline V CDR1 and CDR2: MDHEN, SYDVKM. This CDR3 contains 15 residues. The CDR3 sequence: CASSLPGTGGNIQYF. In DNA form, the CDR3 reads TGTGCCAGCAGTTTACCCGGGACAGGGGGGAACATTCAGTACTTC.

V usage is TRBV5-6 and J usage is TRBJ1-4; D is perhaps TRBD1 (5 bases). Germline loops: CDR1 SGHDT, CDR2 YYEEEE. V dropped 4 bases and J dropped 9 bases, with 16 bases sitting between them. The CDR3 consists of 14 residues. The CDR3 spells CASSRDLVGKKLFF. Here the CDR3 DNA reads TGTGCCAGCAGCCGGGACCTAGTGGGAAAAAAACTGTTTTTT. Full variable domain (remainder filled in from reference TRBV5-6 and TRBJ1-4): DAGVTQSPTHLIKTRGQQVTLRCSPKSGHDTVSWYQQALGQGPQFIFQYYEEEERQRGNFPDRFSGHQFPNYSSELNVNALLLGDSALYLCASSRDLVGKKLFFGSGTQLSVL.

The J gene is TRBJ1-1, the V gene TRBV20-1; D might be TRBD1 (6 bases). The CDR3 has 11 amino acids. The germline V gene has CDR1 DFQATT and CDR2 SNEGSKA (reference sequence). The CDR3 region is CRGGQNTEAFF. CDR3 sequence (DNA): TGCAGGGGGGGACAGAACACTGAAGCTTTCTTT.

V gene TRBV19 combines with J gene TRBJ1-2; tentative D call: TRBD1 (5 bases). The V end lost 7 bases, the J end lost 3 bases, and 30 bases lay between the germline ends. Germline assignment: CDR1 LNHDA and CDR2 SQIVND (reference sequence). The length of the CDR3 is 19 residues. CDR3 DNA sequence: TGTGCCAGTACCGCACCGCGACAGTCAGGACGGTACTTTGACTATGGCTACACCTTC. The encoded protein is CASTAPRQSGRYFDYGYTF.

This clone was counted once. This sequence joins TRBV2 and TRBJ1-2, with 8 bases matching TRBD1. This CDR3 contains 15 residues. V lost 6 bases, J lost 4 bases, and 10 bases stayed unmatched. The germline V gene encodes CDR1 SNHLY and CDR2 FYNNEI. CDR3 in amino acids: CASRDPGQALYGYTF. The CDR3, as DNA: TGTGCCAGCAGAGACCCGGGACAGGCCCTCTATGGCTACACCTTC.

The V call is TRBV28, the J call TRBJ1-2; 7 bases are a match to TRBD1. The length of the CDR3 is 14 residues. J was trimmed by 8 bases and V by 4 bases; bases with no gene match: 10. CDR1 and CDR2 from the germline V gene are MDHEN and SYDVKM. CDR3 amino acids: CASSSGQSYEGYTF. DNA for the CDR3: TGTGCCAGCAGTTCGGGACAGAGCTATGAAGGCTACACCTTC.

The chain joins TRBV7-2 to TRBJ2-3, with D perhaps matching TRBD1 or TRBD2 (6 bases each). Deletions cut 4 bases from V and 7 bases from J, with 12 bases between. Germline V gene data show CDR1 as SGHTA and CDR2 as FQGNSA. The CDR3 loop spans 13 amino acids. DNA of the CDR3: TGTGCCAGCAGCTCGGGGGCGGGCTATACGCAGTATTTT. It translates to CASSSGAGYTQYF.

This clone was seen a handful of times. The CDR3 loop reads CASSLTLTSPNEQFF. The DNA for the CDR3 is TGTGCCAGCAGCTTAACTCTAACTTCCCCAAATGAGCAGTTCTTC. V usage is TRBV7-3 and J usage is TRBJ2-1; D unclear. Germline V gene lookup returns CDR1 SGHTA and CDR2 FQGTGA. The V end was cut by 0 bases, the J end by 7 bases, with 13 bases between. This CDR3 has 15 amino acids.

This clone was seen more than once but under ten times. The V call is TRBV7-9, the J call TRBJ1-2, with 10 bases matching TRBD1. Trimming at V came to 5 bases and at J to 5 bases, leaving 5 bases not matched to a gene. The CDR3 loop spans 14 amino acids. Per germline, CDR1 SEHNR and CDR2 FQNEAQ (reference sequence). The CDR3 reads CASSRQGAPYGYTF. The CDR3 DNA reads as TGTGCCAGCAGCCGACAGGGGGCTCCGTATGGCTACACCTTC.

This chain links TRBV19 with TRBJ2-2; 7 bases are a match to TRBD1. CDR1 is LNHDA and CDR2 is SQIVND in the germline V gene (reference sequence). This CDR3 has 15 residues. J gave up 6 bases and V 6 bases, and 10 bases lay outside the gene matches. The chain's CDR3 is CASRGTGERSGELFF. The CDR3 DNA sequence: TGTGCCAGTAGGGGCACAGGGGAGCGGTCCGGGGAGCTGTTTTTT.

This chain uses TRBV7-2 with TRBJ2-1; weak D call: TRBD2 (6 bases). CDR1 SGHTA and CDR2 FQGNSA come from the germline V gene. The CDR3 totals 12 residues. Trimming stripped 6 bases from V and 9 bases from J, with 12 bases between. The DNA of the CDR3 is TGTGCCAGCAGTCGACACGGGGGTGAGCAGTTCTTC. It yields the protein CASSRHGGEQFF.

This chain uses TRBV4-1 with TRBJ1-1, with TRBD1 identical over 9 bases. This CDR3 region has 15 residues. After removal of 2 bases from V and 5 bases from J, the junction contained 6 bases not matched to a gene. Germline CDR1 and CDR2: MGHRA and YSYEKL. The CDR3 loop is CASSQPDRGGTEAFF. CDR3 coding DNA: TGCGCCAGCAGCCAACCGGACAGGGGAGGTACTGAAGCTTTCTTT.

This clone occurred a few times. CDR3 residues: CASRETGNNSPLHF. The CDR3 DNA reads as TGTGCCAGCAGGGAGACAGGGAACAATTCACCCCTCCACTTT. The V and J genes are TRBV2 and TRBJ1-6; 7 bases line up with TRBD1. Germline CDR1 reads SNHLY; CDR2 reads FYNNEI. V lost 6 bases to trimming and J lost 7 bases; unmatched junction nucleotides: 6. CDR3 length: 14 amino acids.

To note about this clone: Other DNA sequences in the same sample also yield this CDR3. J is TRBJ1-1 and V is TRBV5-6; D is unclear. Trimming took off 1 base at V and 5 bases at J, with 6 bases between the two ends. Germline CDR1 and CDR2: SGHDT and YYEEEE. The CDR3 is 12 residues long. The CDR3, as DNA: TGTGCCAGCAGCTTGCGGGGAACTGAAGCTTTCTTT. Translating it yields CASSLRGTEAFF. The full variable domain, in which reference TRBV5-6 and TRBJ1-1 provide the parts outside the CDR3, is DAGVTQSPTHLIKTRGQQVTLRCSPKSGHDTVSWYQQALGQGPQFIFQYYEEEERQRGNFPDRFSGHQFPNYSSELNVNALLLGDSALYLCASSLRGTEAFFGQGTRLTVV.

The genes are TRBV6-1 and TRBJ1-4; D gene uncertain. The CDR3 runs 15 residues. V was clipped by 4 bases and J by 5 bases, with 14 bases between them. Looked up from germline, CDR1 is MNHNS and CDR2 is SASEGT. CDR3 in amino acids: CASSGEYRVNEKLFF. In DNA, the CDR3 is TGTGCCAGCAGTGGGGAATACCGTGTGAATGAAAAACTGTTTTTT.

The rearrangement links TRBV2 to TRBJ1-2; a possible D gene is TRBD1 (5 bases). V lost 1 base, J lost 7 bases, and 10 bases lay in between. Germline CDR1 reads SNHLY; CDR2 reads FYNNEI. The CDR3 length is 13 residues. The CDR3 loop reads CASSEESRGGYTF. CDR3 nucleotide sequence: TGTGCCAGCAGTGAAGAATCGAGGGGTGGCTACACCTTC.

The chain uses TRBV9 and TRBJ2-2; D is perhaps TRBD2 (5 bases). The CDR3 consists of 14 residues. Germline-derived CDR1 and CDR2 are SGDLS and YYNGEE. Trimming removed 4 bases from V and 5 bases from J, with 12 bases in between. The CDR3 spells CASSPRGQTGELFF. The CDR3, as DNA: TGTGCCAGCAGCCCCCGAGGGCAAACCGGGGAGCTGTTTTTT.

The chain has TRBV18 and TRBJ1-3, with 8 bases lining up with TRBD1. Germline values: CDR1 KGHSH, CDR2 LQKENI. V gave up 3 bases and J gave up 0 bases; unmatched junction bases: 4. The CDR3 length is 16 residues. CDR3 residues: CASSPQDRVSGNTIYF. CDR3 DNA sequence: TGTGCCAGCTCACCTCAGGACAGGGTCTCTGGAAACACCATATATTTT.

The chain employs TRBV28 and TRBJ2-3; TRBD1 aligns across 7 bases. V was pared by 7 bases and J by 2 bases, with 9 bases of the junction left unmatched. The CDR3 is 15 amino acids. The germline CDR1 and CDR2 sequences are MDHEN and SYDVKM. CDR3 DNA: TGTGCCAGCATTACGGGACAGAGCCCCACAGATACGCAGTATTTT. This gives the protein CASITGQSPTDTQYF. Filled out from reference TRBV28 and TRBJ2-3, the complete variable domain reads DVKVTQSSRYLVKRTGEKVFLECVQDMDHENMFWYRQDPGLGLRLIYFSYDVKMKEKGDIPEGYSVSREKKERFSLILESASTNQTSMYLCASITGQSPTDTQYFGPGTRLTVL.

This clone came up a few times. The gene calls are TRBV7-2 and TRBJ1-1; D is ambiguous. CDR3 length: 14 amino acids. The V and J ends lost 5 bases and 2 bases respectively, with 12 bases between them. The V gene's germline CDR1 is SGHTA and CDR2 FQGNSA. The CDR3 spells CASSLPTLNTEAFF. CDR3 in DNA: TGTGCCAGCAGCCTCCCGACACTCAACACTGAAGCTTTCTTT.

This clone was recorded a few times. The J gene is TRBJ1-6, the V gene TRBV29-1, with D possibly TRBD1 on 5 matching bases. Germline assignment: CDR1 SQVTM and CDR2 ANQGSEA. The CDR3 totals 15 residues. V gave up 7 bases and J gave up 9 bases, with 22 bases separating them. The CDR3 protein is CSARSGTLDGSPLHF. The CDR3 nucleotides are TGCAGCGCCCGCTCCGGGACCCTAGATGGTTCACCCCTCCACTTT.

The J gene is TRBJ2-1, the V gene TRBV7-2; D is undetermined. Germline CDR1 is SGHTA and CDR2 is FQGNSA. This CDR3 spans 12 amino acids. The germline V and J ends were trimmed by 1 base and 12 bases, with 10 bases remaining between them. The CDR3 is CASSLEVLRQFF. The CDR3 DNA reads TGTGCCAGCAGCTTAGAGGTCCTCCGGCAGTTCTTC.

The chain links TRBV5-8 to TRBJ2-3; TRBD2 might be the D (5 bases). The CDR3 is 14 residues long. Germline V gene data show CDR1 as SGHTS and CDR2 as YDEGEE. V lost 4 bases and J lost 6, with 15 bases in between. The CDR3 coding sequence is TGTGCCAGCAGCCCCACTAGATCGGAGGATACGCAGTATTTT. It specifies CASSPTRSEDTQYF.